Described below is a single T cell receptor (beta chain) sequence and its context. These data come from a study of CD8 T cells in Susac syndrome. An amount of RNA that ranged from roughly 0.5 to 1 ug was reverse transcribed with random hexamers. TCRdb independently ran MiXCR on the immunoSEQ multiplex PCR reads; one entry per CDR3 protein. The sample gives about 200,000 distinct CDR3 sequences, 90% to 95% of which show up once; roughly 0.094% is in the top ten. In contrast to the negatively isolated CD8+ and CD4+ T cells, TEMRA cells were FACS-enriched. J was trimmed by 3 bases and V by 7 bases; bases with no gene match: 7. Germline-derived CDR1 and CDR2 are SQVTM and ANQGSEA. The length of the CDR3 is 13 residues.

The J gene is TRBJ1-2, the V gene TRBV29-1; TRBD1 aligns across 8 bases. This receptor was obtained from a human donor with multiple sclerosis. Sequences were obtained from CD4+ T cells from PBMCs. In DNA, the CDR3 is TGCAGCGCTGGACAGGGTGGCGACTATGGCTACACCTTC. Translation gives CSAGQGGDYGYTF.